The clone carrying this T cell receptor beta chain has at least ten counts. Its antigen is not identified. This sample is part of a study of breast tumors, draining lymph nodes, adjacent tissues. Findings and limits, study-wide: The lymph node origin of tumor T cells was framed as consistent with a hypothesis, not demonstrated. Tumor and nontumor repertoires were significantly more similar in luminal-like than in basal-like breast cancer. Findings are consistent with lymph node origin and intratumoral expansion of most tumor T cells.

Germline values: CDR1 SNHLY, CDR2 FYNNEI. J was trimmed by 2 bases and V by 6 bases; bases with no gene match: 2. CDR3 length equals 14 residues. Axillary draining lymph nodes of breast cancer patients supplied the node samples. TCRdb analysed the multiplex PCR reads with MiXCR anew, one entry per CDR3 protein. The table lists approximately 210,000 distinct CDR3 sequences, approximately 36% of them singletons. This chain uses TRBV2 with TRBJ1-2; 11 nucleotides align to TRBD1. Sequenced sample: axillary lymph node tissue. The receptor was isolated from a female donor with breast cancer. Some clones in this sample may be carry-over from other donors' samples. CDR3 in DNA: TGTGCCAGCAGCGGGACAGGGGGGAACTATGGCTACACCTTC. The encoded protein is CASSGTGGNYGYTF. The full variable domain, in which reference TRBV2 and TRBJ1-2 provide the parts outside the CDR3, is EPEVTQTPSHQVTQMGQEVILRCVPISNHLYFYWYRQILGQKVEFLVSFYNNEISEKSEIFDDQFSVERPDGSNFTLKIRSTKLEDSAMYFCASSGTGGNYGYTFGSGTRLTVV.